This record concerns one T cell receptor (beta chain) sequence. Its specificity is not known. The ends lost 8 bases at V and 1 base at J; junction bases unmatched: 11. The CDR3 is 15 residues long. Per the germline V gene, CDR1 is SEHNR and CDR2 is FQNEAQ (reference sequence). PCR was performed using 60 Vbeta and 13 Jbeta primers. Sequenced by immunoSEQ multiplex PCR; TCRdb stores in-frame clones only, minus some. The sample yields 130,000 or so clones, about 79% seen once. The sample is drawn from a study of cytomegalovirus exposure and HLA in healthy donors. Study results and limitations: Previous analysis showed most TCR beta V segments were productive about 87% or about 30% of the time.

Specimen: PBMCs. This chain uses TRBV7-9 with TRBJ2-7; TRBD1 agrees at 7 bases. The sequence was obtained from a woman under 30 in good health and CMV-seropositive. CDR3 bases: TGTGCCAGCGGAACCGGGACAGTACCTTCCTACGAGCAGTACTTC. Its protein is CASGTGTVPSYEQYF.